This T cell receptor beta chain is from a study of cytomegalovirus exposure and HLA in healthy donors. Germline-derived CDR1 and CDR2 are KGHSH and LQKENI. The CDR3 runs to 15 residues. V was clipped by 3 bases and J by 3 bases; unmatched bases: 4. Primers included in the PCR were 60 Vbeta and 13 Jbeta primers. The protocol was immunoSEQ multiplex PCR, while the TCRdb copy is restricted to in-frame clones and leaves out a portion. The table shows approximately 190,000 clones, with roughly 80% occurring only once. The TCR originated in a young woman in good health and CMV-seronegative. V gene TRBV18 combines with J gene TRBJ2-2; 7 bases are a match to TRBD1. Sequencing used PBMCs. The CDR3 is CASSPRDSHTGELFF. The DNA of the CDR3 is TGTGCCAGCTCACCCCGGGACAGTCACACCGGGGAGCTGTTTTTT.